This T cell receptor beta chain was sequenced during a study of T cells after yellow fever vaccination. Study-level points and caveats: Contaminants from the bulk population, in the form of abundant clonotypes, could be found in FACS-sorted repertoires. Sorted memory subsets on day 0 showed almost all vaccine-responding clonotypes to be undetectable. In post-booster samples, most primary-vaccination clones reappeared (around 95% CD4, over 70% CD8).

There are many counts of this clonotype. Trimming took 6 bases from V and 6 from J, leaving 15 bases between them. The germline V gene encodes CDR1 MDHEN and CDR2 SYDVKM. The CDR3 totals 14 residues. Each CDR3 protein is one row after TCRdb ran MiXCR on the 5' RACE reads. The sample holds about 21,000 distinct CDR3 sequences, 4% to 6% seen once. The chain combines TRBV28 with TRBJ1-5; perhaps TRBD1 as D (5 bases). This TCR was recovered from a man aged 18 to 35 who received the YFV17D yellow fever vaccine. This sample comprised PBMCs, either bulk or a sorted T-cell subset (CD4+, CD8+, memory, or dextramer-sorted; not recorded which), obtained approximately 47 days after the first yellow fever vaccination. CDR3 residues: CASSLGGLGQPQHF. The CDR3 coding sequence is TGTGCCAGCAGCTTGGGGGGGTTAGGTCAGCCCCAGCATTTT. The full variable domain, completed using reference TRBV28 and TRBJ1-5, is DVKVTQSSRYLVKRTGEKVFLECVQDMDHENMFWYRQDPGLGLRLIYFSYDVKMKEKGDIPEGYSVSREKKERFSLILESASTNQTSMYLCASSLGGLGQPQHFGDGTRLSIL.